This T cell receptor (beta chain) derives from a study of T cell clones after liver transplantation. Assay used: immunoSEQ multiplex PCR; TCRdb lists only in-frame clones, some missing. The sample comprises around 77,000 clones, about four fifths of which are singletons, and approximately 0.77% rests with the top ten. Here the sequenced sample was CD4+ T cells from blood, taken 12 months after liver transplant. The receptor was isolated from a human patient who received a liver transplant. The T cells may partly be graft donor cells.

The CDR3 nucleotides are TGCGCCAGCAGCCAGGTACTGGTGAACACTGAAGCTTTCTTT. This sequence encodes CASSQVLVNTEAFF. The V gene is TRBV4-1, the J gene TRBJ1-1; no clear D gene. The CDR3 has 14 residues. The V and J ends lost 3 bases and 0 bases respectively, with 8 bases between them. CDR1 and CDR2 from the germline V gene are MGHRA and YSYEKL.